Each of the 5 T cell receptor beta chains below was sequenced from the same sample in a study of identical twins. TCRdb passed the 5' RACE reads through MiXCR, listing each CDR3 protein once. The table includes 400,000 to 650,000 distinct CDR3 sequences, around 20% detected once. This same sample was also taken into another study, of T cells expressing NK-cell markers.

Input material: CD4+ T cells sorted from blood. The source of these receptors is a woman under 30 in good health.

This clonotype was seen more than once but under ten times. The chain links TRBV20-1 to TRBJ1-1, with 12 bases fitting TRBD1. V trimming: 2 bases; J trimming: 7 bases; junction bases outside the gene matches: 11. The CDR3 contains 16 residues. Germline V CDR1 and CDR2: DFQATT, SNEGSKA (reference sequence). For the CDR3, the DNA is TGCAGTGCTAGATTACCGGGACAGGGGGCGCAGGTTGAAGCTTTCTTT. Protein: CSARLPGQGAQVEAFF.

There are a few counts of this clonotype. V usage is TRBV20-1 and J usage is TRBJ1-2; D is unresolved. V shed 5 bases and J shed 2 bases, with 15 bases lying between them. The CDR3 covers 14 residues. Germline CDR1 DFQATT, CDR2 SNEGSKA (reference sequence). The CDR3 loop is CSAPQRAGNYGYTF. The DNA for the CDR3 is TGCAGTGCTCCTCAGAGGGCGGGCAACTATGGCTACACCTTC.

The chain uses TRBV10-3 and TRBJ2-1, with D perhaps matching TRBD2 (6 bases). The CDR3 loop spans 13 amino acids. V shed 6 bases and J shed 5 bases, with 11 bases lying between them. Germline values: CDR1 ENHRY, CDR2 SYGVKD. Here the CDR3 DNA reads TGTGCCATCAGCCGGACGGGGGACAATGAGCAGTTCTTC. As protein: CAISRTGDNEQFF.

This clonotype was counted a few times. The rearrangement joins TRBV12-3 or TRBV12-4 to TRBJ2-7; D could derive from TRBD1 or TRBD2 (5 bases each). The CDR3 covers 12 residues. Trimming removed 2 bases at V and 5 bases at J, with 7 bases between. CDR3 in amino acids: CASSLMGHEQYF. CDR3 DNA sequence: TGTGCCAGCAGTTTAATGGGACACGAGCAGTACTTC.

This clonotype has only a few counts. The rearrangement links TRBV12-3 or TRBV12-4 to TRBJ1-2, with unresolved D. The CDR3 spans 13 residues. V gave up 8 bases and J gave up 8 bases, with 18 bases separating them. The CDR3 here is CASGSDGDRGYTF. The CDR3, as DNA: TGTGCCAGCGGATCTGATGGGGATCGGGGCTACACCTTC.